Listed below are T cell receptor beta chains from one sample, sequenced in a study of T-cell memory formation after mild COVID-19. TCRdb reprocessed the 5' RACE reads via MiXCR and lists one record per CDR3 protein. The sample yields 400,000 to 500,000 distinct CDR3 sequences, roughly 20% seen once. The sequenced sample was PBMCs or a T cell subset sorted from them (not recorded which). All receptors derive from an adult woman who had mild COVID-19 (a few samples of this study predate the infection). Cell type and time point are not known. CDR3s include the opening cysteine and the closing phenylalanine or tryptophan.

CDR3aa	v_gene	j_gene
CATSRVRDYQPQHF	TRBV15	TRBJ1-5
CASRRRQGEETQYF	TRBV2	TRBJ2-5
CASIGDYYNEQFF	TRBV7-9	TRBJ2-1
CASSRWVQEESNSPLHF	TRBV5-1	TRBJ1-6
CASSVDPGSSYEQYF	TRBV9	TRBJ2-7
CASSEQGTYEQYF	TRBV2	TRBJ2-7
CASSEGPTGQRYF	TRBV9	TRBJ2-7
CSVVRRYEQYF	TRBV29-1	TRBJ2-7
CASSSGLALTSTDTQYF	TRBV12-3/TRBV12-4	TRBJ2-3
CASSYFPGFTGANVLTF	TRBV6-6	TRBJ2-6
CASSVEGRGLDDGYTF	TRBV9	TRBJ1-2
CASRTNDYNSGANVLTF	TRBV12-3/TRBV12-4	TRBJ2-6
CASSQSGTIQETQYF	TRBV5-1	TRBJ2-5
CSVEKLPLYNEQFF	TRBV29-1	TRBJ2-1
CSARKTGGEAFF	TRBV20-1	TRBJ1-1
CASSLTFLAGGNEQFF	TRBV7-3	TRBJ2-1
CASSLEGVPTEAFF	TRBV7-9	TRBJ1-1
CASTLSYRTTDTQYF	TRBV5-1	TRBJ2-3
CAWGAYGYTF	TRBV30	TRBJ1-2
CASSERQNTEAFF	TRBV12-3/TRBV12-4	TRBJ1-1
CASSQNRAGNTIYF	TRBV7-6	TRBJ1-3
CASSNLAGGPGEQFF	TRBV5-1	TRBJ2-1
CASSWTSGRATGELFF	TRBV7-2	TRBJ2-2
CASSYATSRETQYF	TRBV6-5	TRBJ2-5
CASSLQSGLQLAKNIQYF	TRBV7-2	TRBJ2-4
CASSPWEHEAFF	TRBV11-2	TRBJ1-1
CASSLIDSPEQFF	TRBV5-1	TRBJ2-1
CSAAGTDTQYF	TRBV20-1	TRBJ2-3
CASSVTGTITDTQYF	TRBV7-6	TRBJ2-3
CASSSLRGAGTEAFF	TRBV12-3/TRBV12-4	TRBJ1-1
CSAREPGKNTEAFF	TRBV20-1	TRBJ1-1
CASSQISRRVNTEAFF	TRBV4-2	TRBJ1-1
CASSSWPLYGYTF	TRBV4-3	TRBJ1-2
CASSYVQGASYEQYF	TRBV6-5	TRBJ2-7
CASSMFRELFF	TRBV19	TRBJ2-2
CASSRRGGLPFTPISGANVLTF	TRBV4-1	TRBJ2-6
CASSVGQGATDTQYF	TRBV7-9	TRBJ2-3
CAISGGEETQYF	TRBV10-3	TRBJ2-5
CASSVEAGGLGDTQYF	TRBV9	TRBJ2-3
CASSQGVNQPQHF	TRBV7-6	TRBJ1-5
CASRPSASRTDTQYF	TRBV12-3/TRBV12-4	TRBJ2-3
CASSPSPAGADTQYF	TRBV5-1	TRBJ2-3
CASSQVFTGVTDEKLFF	TRBV3-1	TRBJ1-4
CSVDKDGTNYGYTF	TRBV29-1	TRBJ1-2
CSVATGANVLTF	TRBV29-1	TRBJ2-6
CASSQDRGGLSNQPQHF	TRBV7-2	TRBJ1-5
CASSVRSTDSSYEQYF	TRBV9	TRBJ2-7
CASRALNTGELFF	TRBV5-1	TRBJ2-2
CAISDQAYEQYF	TRBV10-3	TRBJ2-7
CASSYSMGGGPGELFF	TRBV6-5	TRBJ2-2
CASSLSPYSPLHF	TRBV5-1	TRBJ1-6
CASSEWLAGTGNEQFF	TRBV2	TRBJ2-1
CASRANGQMSYEQYF	TRBV6-5	TRBJ2-7
CASRQPGQGYEQYF	TRBV11-3	TRBJ2-7
CASSFRRDTGYEQYF	TRBV7-6	TRBJ2-7